These 12 T cell receptor beta chains originate from one sample sequenced in a study of shared clonotypes between healthy human individuals (dated by TCRdb to 2020 to 2022). Libraries were made using the immunoSEQ multiplex PCR assay. TCRdb took this table from immuneACCESS and kept in-frame rearrangements with V and J called. Such tables lack part of the clones; where checked against another copy, unresolved V genes explain under half of the gap, and the rest is unexplained. This sample gives 450,000 to 500,000 clones in total; 81% of them show up just once. The ten largest clones represent over 9.5% of the sample. Sequences were obtained from PBMCs. Receptors originate from a woman in her thirties or forties in good health. Some clones in this sample may be carry-over from other donors' samples.

In this sample, this clone turned up a few times. Given a far larger clone just one base away, this is likely a sequencing read error. CDR3 protein: CAWGSEGHWRGYTF. CDR3 in DNA: TGTGCCTGGGGCTCAGAGGGACATTGGCGTGGCTACACCTTC. V gene TRBV30 combines with J gene TRBJ1-2; maybe TRBD1 (6 bases). Germline values: CDR1 GTSNPN, CDR2 SVGIG (reference sequence). The CDR3 runs 14 residues. The V end was cut by 5 bases, the J end by 7 bases, with 20 bases between.

CDR3 nucleotide sequence: TGCAGCGCATCGACAGGAAACTCTGGGGCCAACGTCCTGACTTTC. As protein: CSASTGNSGANVLTF. The chain uses TRBV29-1 and TRBJ2-6; D perhaps matches TRBD1 (6 bases). The V end lost 7 bases, the J end lost 0 bases, and 13 bases lay between the germline ends. The V gene's germline CDR1 is SQVTM and CDR2 ANQGSEA. The CDR3 covers 15 residues.

The chain recombines TRBV28 with TRBJ1-3; a weak D match, TRBD1 (6 bases). The CDR3 extends over 15 amino acids. Germline CDR1 reads MDHEN; CDR2 reads SYDVKM. Trimming stripped 3 bases from V and 1 base from J, with 10 bases between. CDR3 bases: TGTGCCAGCAGTTTCCGGGGGGCATCTGGAAACACCATATATTTT. As protein: CASSFRGASGNTIYF.

This clone was counted only a few times. The chain's CDR3 is CASSQAAEISYEQYF. The DNA for the CDR3 is TGCGCCAGCAGCCAAGCCGCGGAGATCTCCTACGAGCAGTACTTC. This chain joins TRBV4-3 and TRBJ2-7; D remains ambiguous. This CDR3 region has 15 residues. Trimming cost V 1 base and J 0 bases, with 10 bases left between them. CDR1 and CDR2 (germline): LGHNA, YSLEER.

Only a few counts were recorded for this clone. This probably arose from a read error, given a far larger clone one base away. The rearrangement joins TRBV4-1 to TRBJ2-7; TRBD2 matches at 11 bases. With V trimmed by 1 base and J by 0 bases, 5 bases remained unmatched. Germline CDR1 and CDR2: MGHRA and YSYEKL. The CDR3 contains 17 residues. CDR3 protein: CASSQGRTSGFSYEQYF. CDR3 DNA sequence: TGCGCCAGCAGCCAAGGGCGGACTAGCGGGTTCTCCTACGAGCAGTACTTC.

The J gene is TRBJ2-2, the V gene TRBV4-1; 7 bases fit TRBD2. V trimming: 3 bases; J trimming: 9 bases; junction bases outside the gene matches: 7. This CDR3 has 14 amino acids. Germline V CDR1 and CDR2: MGHRA, YSYEKL. The CDR3 is CASSQGLRERELFF. In nucleotides, the CDR3 is TGCGCCAGCAGCCAGGGACTACGTGAGAGGGAGCTGTTTTTT.

In this sample, this clone turned up a few times. The chain recombines TRBV7-2 with TRBJ1-2, with 10 bases fitting TRBD1. The CDR3 contains 14 residues. Germline-derived CDR1 and CDR2 are SGHTA and FQGNSA. Trimming removed 5 bases from V and 8 bases from J; junction bases left unmatched: 8. Written as DNA, the CDR3 is TGTGCCAGCAGCCCGGACGGACAGGGGGTCGGCTACACCTTC. Translation gives CASSPDGQGVGYTF.

Turning to this clone: A far larger clone differs by one base, so this is likely a read error. The identical CDR3 is also encoded by other nucleotide sequences in the sample. The chain uses TRBV7-7 and TRBJ2-7; a weak D match, TRBD2 (5 bases). Per germline, CDR1 SSHAT and CDR2 FNYEAQ (reference sequence). The CDR3 runs to 14 residues. CDR3 in DNA: TGTGCAAGCAGCTTAACTAGGAACTCCTACGAGCAGTACTTC. It translates to CASSLTRNSYEQYF.

The CDR3 protein is CASSLLALLEGYEQYF. The CDR3, as DNA: TGTGCCAGCAGTTTACTGGCACTCCTGGAGGGGTACGAGCAGTACTTC. The rearrangement links TRBV28 to TRBJ2-7, with D maybe TRBD2 (6 bases). The CDR3 contains 16 residues. Germline loops: CDR1 MDHEN, CDR2 SYDVKM. Trimming took 2 bases from V and 4 from J, leaving 18 bases between them.

This clone is labeled as medium-sized. Other nucleotide sequences from this sample produce the same CDR3. V is TRBV10-3 and J is TRBJ1-1; D ambiguous. This CDR3 is 16 amino acids long. Trimming cost V 0 bases and J 6 bases, with 17 bases left between them. The germline gives CDR1 ENHRY, CDR2 SYGVKD. The CDR3 sequence: CAISESRGIGSAEAFF. The CDR3 nucleotides are TGTGCCATCAGTGAGTCTCGGGGTATAGGTTCGGCTGAAGCTTTCTTT.

The chain is built from TRBV7-2 and TRBJ2-7; D remains ambiguous. In germline, CDR1 is SGHTA, CDR2 FQGNSA. This CDR3 contains 15 residues. The V and J ends lost 2 bases and 2 bases respectively, with 13 bases between them. In nucleotides, the CDR3 is TGTGCCAGCAGCTTAATTGTCCCCCAGCCCTACGAGCAGTACTTC. Residues: CASSLIVPQPYEQYF.

There are a few counts of this clone. With only one base between it and a far larger clone, this is likely a read error. The same CDR3 can be traced to other DNA sequences in this sample. DNA for the CDR3: TGTGCCAGCAGCTTATATTCGGGGGTTAACTATGGCTATACCTTC. This sequence encodes CASSLYSGVNYGYTF. The gene calls are TRBV5-6 and TRBJ1-2; tentative D call: TRBD1 (5 bases). The CDR3 has 15 amino acids. From germline, CDR1 is SGHDT and CDR2 YYEEEE.